The source of this TCR beta chain is a study of blood T cell repertoires in COVID-19. Overall study context: Material from acute and convalescent COVID-19 was sourced from the United States, Italy and Spain. In each case, the material was cDNA or gDNA derived from T cells, B-cell-depleted T cells, or PBMCs.

Original analysis: The authors estimated nucleated cell counts from reference gene primer amplification. Libraries were prepared by immunoSEQ multiplex PCR; TCRdb keeps only in-frame clonotypes and omits some of them. Clonal size and the V and J genes are those of that table, whereas D and trimming came from the DNA. The sample shows about 240,000 clones, under 85% of them seen only once. J lost 1 base, V lost 5 bases, and 4 bases had no gene match. This CDR3 region has 16 residues. Germline lookup yields CDR1 SGHTA and CDR2 FQGNSA. The chain recombines TRBV7-2 with TRBJ2-7, with 14 bases lining up with TRBD2. The source material was peripheral blood. This receptor was identified in a man aged 25-45 years who had recovered from COVID-19. The CDR3 DNA sequence: TGTGCCAGCAGCACCGGACTAGCGGGGGGATCCTACGAGCAGTACTTC. Translated, it gives CASSTGLAGGSYEQYF. Full variable domain (rest looked up from reference TRBV7-2 and TRBJ2-7): GAGVSQSPSNKVTEKGKDVELRCDPISGHTALYWYRQSLGQGLEFLIYFQGNSAPDKSGLPSDRFSAERTGGSVSTLTIQRTQQEDSAVYLCASSTGLAGGSYEQYFGPGTRLTVT.